A single sample gave rise to the 13 T cell receptor beta chains below, sequenced in a study of neurological immune-mediated disorders. TCRdb itself ran the 5' RACE reads through MiXCR, one entry per CDR3 protein. The data contain more than 95,000 distinct CDR3 sequences, 10% to 14% of them seen just once; the ten biggest clones take up 2.5% to 4%. As to time point: longitudinal time-point 3. The material sequenced was PBMCs. The source of these receptors is a female donor with HTLV-1-associated myelopathy (HAM/TSP).

There are many counts of this clonotype. The genes are TRBV5-1 and TRBJ2-5; TRBD2 aligns across 7 bases. V lost 4 bases, J lost 2 bases, and 5 bases stayed unmatched. The germline gives CDR1 SGHRS, CDR2 YFSETQ. The CDR3 loop spans 14 amino acids. The CDR3 bases are TGCGCCAGCAGCGGGCCTAGCGGACAAGAGACCCAGTACTTC. Amino acids: CASSGPSGQETQYF. The full variable domain, its missing parts supplied by reference TRBV5-1 and TRBJ2-5, is KAGVTQTPRYLIKTRGQQVTLSCSPISGHRSVSWYQQTPGQGLQFLFEYFSETQRNKGNFPGRFSGRQFSNSRSEMNVSTLELGDSALYLCASSGPSGQETQYFGPGTRLLVL.

This clonotype was counted only a few times. The chain is built from TRBV20-1 and TRBJ2-7; D is perhaps TRBD1 or TRBD2 (5 bases each). Germline CDR1 is DFQATT and CDR2 is SNEGSKA (reference sequence). The V gene lost 5 bases and the J gene lost 7 bases, with 18 bases spanning the gap. The CDR3 loop spans 13 amino acids. CDR3 protein: CSALPGAGSEQYF. CDR3 DNA sequence: TGCAGTGCTCTACCCGGGGCCGGCTCTGAGCAGTACTTC.

This clonotype was counted many times. This chain links TRBV12-3 or TRBV12-4 with TRBJ2-3; possible D gene TRBD2, 5 bases. Trimming left V 5 bases short and J 6 bases short, with 15 bases between. There are 14 residues in the CDR3. The CDR3 loop is CASSADLLADTQYF. CDR3 in DNA: TGTGCCAGCAGTGCGGACTTATTGGCGGATACGCAGTATTTT.

V and J are TRBV9 and TRBJ1-5; the match to TRBD1 covers 8 bases. The CDR3 has 15 amino acids. Germline CDR1 and CDR2: SGDLS and YYNGEE. J was trimmed by 13 bases and V by 2 bases; bases with no gene match: 14. The CDR3 reads CASSVGQGINQTQHF. In DNA form, the CDR3 reads TGTGCCAGCAGCGTTGGACAGGGAATCAATCAGACACAGCATTTT.

There are many counts of this clonotype. The CDR3 bases are TGTGCCAGCAGAGATGGGGACAGACTCACAGATACGCAGTATTTT. Amino acid sequence: CASRDGDRLTDTQYF. The chain links TRBV2 to TRBJ2-3; 7 bases fit TRBD1. The ends lost 6 bases at V and 2 bases at J; junction bases unmatched: 8. CDR1 SNHLY and CDR2 FYNNEI come from the germline V gene. The CDR3 consists of 15 residues.

In its sample, this clonotype was seen many times. The genes are TRBV5-1 and TRBJ2-3, with a tentative D call TRBD2 (6 bases). The CDR3 extends over 16 amino acids. Trimming left V 6 bases short and J 4 bases short, with 21 bases between. Looked up from germline, CDR1 is SGHRS and CDR2 is YFSETQ. The CDR3, as DNA: TGCGCCAGCAACCCTTATGGTAGCGGACTCGCAGATACGCAGTATTTT. It encodes CASNPYGSGLADTQYF.

The CDR3, as DNA: TGCAGTGCTAGAGAGGGAGGCCTTAGCAATCAGCCCCAGCATTTT. It yields the protein CSAREGGLSNQPQHF. The chain recombines TRBV20-1 with TRBJ1-5; no definite D call. Germline V lookup: CDR1 DFQATT, CDR2 SNEGSKA (reference sequence). The CDR3 sequence is 15 residues long. V dropped 0 bases and J dropped 0 bases, with 9 bases sitting between them.

This clonotype occurred many times. V is TRBV20-1 and J is TRBJ2-5; 10 bases agree with TRBD1. Germline CDR1 and CDR2: DFQATT and SNEGSKA (reference sequence). The CDR3 sequence is 13 residues long. V shed 5 bases and J 4 bases; nucleotides not matched to a gene: 4. The CDR3 DNA reads as TGCAGTGCTCTCCGGGACAGGGGAGAGACCCAGTACTTC. This encodes CSALRDRGETQYF.

This clonotype was found many times. This sequence joins TRBV7-3 and TRBJ2-1; TRBD2 agrees at 11 bases. The V and J ends lost 3 bases and 0 bases, in that order; junction bases with no gene match: 7. Germline CDR1 SGHTA, CDR2 FQGTGA. The CDR3 totals 18 residues. This chain's CDR3 is CASSFGLAGRSSYNEQFF. In nucleotides, the CDR3 is TGTGCCAGCAGCTTCGGACTAGCGGGTCGCAGCTCCTACAATGAGCAGTTCTTC.

This clonotype appeared many times. V is TRBV4-1 and J is TRBJ2-5; no reliable D call. The CDR3 contains 19 residues. Germline CDR1 and CDR2: MGHRA and YSYEKL. V lost 2 bases and J lost 0, with 22 bases in between. CDR3 in amino acids: CASSQPLSPDKLYQETQYF. In DNA form, the CDR3 reads TGCGCCAGCAGCCAACCCCTTTCCCCAGACAAACTGTACCAAGAGACCCAGTACTTC.

There are many counts of this clonotype. V usage is TRBV20-1 and J usage is TRBJ2-7; 8 bases align to TRBD2. Trimming removed 6 bases from V and 0 bases from J; junction bases left unmatched: 10. The CDR3 consists of 15 residues. CDR1 and CDR2 (germline): DFQATT, SNEGSKA (reference sequence). The CDR3 spells CSADRVAGISYEQYF. The CDR3 DNA follows: TGCAGTGCCGACCGGGTAGCGGGGATCTCCTACGAGCAGTACTTC.

This clonotype was observed many times. The chain is built from TRBV18 and TRBJ1-5; D remains unclear. This CDR3 spans 14 amino acids. Trimming removed 1 base at V and 0 bases at J, with 4 bases between. Germline V gene data show CDR1 as KGHSH and CDR2 as LQKENI. The CDR3 region has the DNA TGTGCCAGCTCACCACAGGGTAGCAATCAGCCCCAGCATTTT. Translation: CASSPQGSNQPQHF.

There are many counts of this clonotype. The chain carries TRBV20-1 and TRBJ2-3; D is perhaps TRBD1 or TRBD2 (5 bases each). The V gene's germline CDR1 is DFQATT and CDR2 SNEGSKA (reference sequence). The CDR3 loop spans 17 amino acids. Trimming removed 1 base at V and 6 bases at J, with 23 bases between. The CDR3 protein is CSARGPRARGRKDTQYF. The CDR3 DNA follows: TGCAGTGCTAGAGGCCCCCGAGCGAGGGGAAGAAAGGATACGCAGTATTTT.